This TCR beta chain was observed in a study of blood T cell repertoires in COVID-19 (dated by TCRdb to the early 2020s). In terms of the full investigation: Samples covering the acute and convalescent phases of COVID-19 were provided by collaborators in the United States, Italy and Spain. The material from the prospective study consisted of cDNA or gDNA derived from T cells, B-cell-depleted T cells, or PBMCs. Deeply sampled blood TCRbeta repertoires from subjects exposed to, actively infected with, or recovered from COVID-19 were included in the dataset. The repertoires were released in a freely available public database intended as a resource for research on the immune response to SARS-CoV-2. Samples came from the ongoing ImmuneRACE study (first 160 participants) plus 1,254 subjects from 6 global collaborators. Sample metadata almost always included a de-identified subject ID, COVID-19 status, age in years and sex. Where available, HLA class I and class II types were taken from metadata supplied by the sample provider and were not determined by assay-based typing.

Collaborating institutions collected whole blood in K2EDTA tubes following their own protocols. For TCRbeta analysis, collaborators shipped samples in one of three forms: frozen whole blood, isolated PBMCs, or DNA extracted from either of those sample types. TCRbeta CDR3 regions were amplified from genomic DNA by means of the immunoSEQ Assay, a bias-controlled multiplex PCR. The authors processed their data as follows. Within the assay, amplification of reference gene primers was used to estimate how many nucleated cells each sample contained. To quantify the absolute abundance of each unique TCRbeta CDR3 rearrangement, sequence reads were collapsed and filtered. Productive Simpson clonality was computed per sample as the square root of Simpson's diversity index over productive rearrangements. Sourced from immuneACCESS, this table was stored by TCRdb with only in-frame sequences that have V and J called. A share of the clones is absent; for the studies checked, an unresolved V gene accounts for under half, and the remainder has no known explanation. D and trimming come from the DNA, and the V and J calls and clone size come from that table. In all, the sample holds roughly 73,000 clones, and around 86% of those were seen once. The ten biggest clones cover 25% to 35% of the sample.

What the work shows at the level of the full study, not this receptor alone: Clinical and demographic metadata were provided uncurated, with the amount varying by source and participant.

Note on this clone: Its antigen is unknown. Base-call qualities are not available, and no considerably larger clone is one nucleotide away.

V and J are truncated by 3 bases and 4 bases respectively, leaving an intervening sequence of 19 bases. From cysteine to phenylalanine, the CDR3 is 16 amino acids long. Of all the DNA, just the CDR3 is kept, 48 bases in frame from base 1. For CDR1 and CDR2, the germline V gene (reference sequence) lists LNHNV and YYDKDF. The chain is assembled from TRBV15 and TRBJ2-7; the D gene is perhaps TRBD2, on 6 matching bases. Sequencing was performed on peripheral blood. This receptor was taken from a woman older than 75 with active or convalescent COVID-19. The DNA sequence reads TGTGCCACCAGCAGTGGAGGGGCAAGTGCGGTTTACGAGCAGTACTTC. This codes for CATSSGGASAVYEQYF.